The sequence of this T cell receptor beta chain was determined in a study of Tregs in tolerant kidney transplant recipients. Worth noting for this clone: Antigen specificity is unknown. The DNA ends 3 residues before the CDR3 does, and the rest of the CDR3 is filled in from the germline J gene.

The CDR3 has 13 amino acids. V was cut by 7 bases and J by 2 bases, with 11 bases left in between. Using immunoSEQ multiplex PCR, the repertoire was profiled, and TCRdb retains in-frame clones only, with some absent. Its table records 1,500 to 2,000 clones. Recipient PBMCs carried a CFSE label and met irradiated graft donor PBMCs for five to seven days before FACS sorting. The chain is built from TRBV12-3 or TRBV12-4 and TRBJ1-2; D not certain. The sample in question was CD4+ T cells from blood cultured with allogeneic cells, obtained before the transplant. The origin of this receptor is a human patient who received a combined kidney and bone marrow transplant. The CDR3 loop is CASNGDKNYGYTF. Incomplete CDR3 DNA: TGTGCCAGCAACGGGGATAAGAACTATGGC.